The 25 T cell receptor beta chains presented below share a single source sample, sequenced in a study of early T cells in non-severe SARS-CoV-2 infection. A single record per CDR3 protein comes from TCRdb applying MiXCR to the 5' RACE reads. The repertoire holds some 28,000 distinct CDR3 sequences, about 5% seen once, with approximately 25% in the top ten. The specimen sequenced was whole blood. These receptors originate from an adult who was a healthcare worker with PCR-confirmed SARS-CoV-2 infection or an uninfected control (not recorded which).

By frequency in the sample, this clonotype is medium-sized. The V and J genes are TRBV5-4 and TRBJ2-1; D gene unclear. This CDR3 comprises 12 residues. Looked up from germline, CDR1 is SGHNT and CDR2 is YYREEE (reference sequence). V was pared by 1 base and J by 5 bases, with 4 bases between. The CDR3 region has the DNA TGTGCCAGCAGCTTGACGGACAATGAGCAGTTCTTC. It translates to CASSLTDNEQFF. Drawing the rest from reference TRBV5-4 and TRBJ2-1, the complete variable domain is ETGVTQSPTHLIKTRGQQVTLRCSSQSGHNTVSWYQQALGQGPQFIFQYYREEENGRGNFPPRFSGLQFPNYSSELNVNALELDDSALYLCASSLTDNEQFFGPGTRLTVL.

The sample holds many counts of this clonotype. The chain joins TRBV28 to TRBJ2-7; D possibly corresponds to TRBD1 (5 bases). The CDR3 has 15 residues. The germline CDR1 and CDR2 sequences are MDHEN and SYDVKM. V shed 4 bases and J shed 3 bases, with 16 bases lying between them. Here the CDR3 reads CASSSPGASIYEQYF. In DNA form, the CDR3 reads TGTGCCAGCAGTTCGCCTGGGGCTAGTATCTACGAGCAGTACTTC.

The rearrangement uses TRBV6-5 and TRBJ2-5; D might be TRBD2 (7 bases). Per the germline V gene, CDR1 is MNHEY and CDR2 is SVGAGI. The CDR3 has 17 amino acids. V was cut by 2 bases and J by 2 bases, with 18 bases left in between. The CDR3 sequence: CASSYEAGAGSQETQYF. The CDR3 region has the DNA TGTGCCAGCAGTTACGAGGCGGGGGCCGGATCACAAGAGACCCAGTACTTC.

This clonotype was seen a few times. The rearrangement links TRBV28 to TRBJ2-7; TRBD1 matches 7 bases. V lost 3 bases, J lost 6 bases, and 11 bases stayed unmatched. The CDR3 consists of 15 residues. CDR1 is MDHEN and CDR2 is SYDVKM in the germline V gene. The CDR3 is CASSFLDRDGAEQYF. Here the CDR3 DNA reads TGTGCCAGCAGTTTCCTCGACAGGGATGGAGCCGAGCAGTACTTC.

This clonotype was observed at least ten times. The chain employs TRBV10-3 and TRBJ1-1; the D is unclear. This CDR3 is built from 15 residues. V was clipped by 11 bases and J by 3 bases, with 22 bases between them. The V gene's germline CDR1 is ENHRY and CDR2 SYGVKD. The CDR3 region is CASRNSPPGDTEAFF. CDR3 nucleotide sequence: TGTGCCTCCAGAAACAGTCCTCCTGGGGACACTGAAGCTTTCTTT.

The chain combines TRBV5-5 with TRBJ2-5; D call uncertain. Trimming cost V 1 base and J 2 bases, with 12 bases left between them. In germline, CDR1 is SGHKS, CDR2 YYEKEE (reference sequence). The CDR3 is 15 residues long. In nucleotides, the CDR3 is TGTGCCAGCAGCTTGAGGGTGGCAGCGCAAGAGACCCAGTACTTC. This translates into CASSLRVAAQETQYF.

This clonotype was picked up many times. The CDR3: CATSRGEDTDTQYF. For the CDR3, the DNA is TGTGCCACCTCCCGGGGGGAGGACACAGATACGCAGTATTTT. V usage is TRBV10-3 and J usage is TRBJ2-3; TRBD2 agrees at 7 bases. V lost 10 bases to trimming and J lost 2 bases; unmatched junction nucleotides: 9. Per germline, CDR1 ENHRY and CDR2 SYGVKD. CDR3 length: 14 residues.

This clonotype was picked up a small number of times. The chain is built from TRBV11-2 and TRBJ2-5; the D is unclear. Germline V gene lookup returns CDR1 SGHAT and CDR2 FQNNGV. The CDR3 is 13 residues long. The V end was cut by 2 bases, the J end by 5 bases, with 9 bases between. CDR3 bases: TGTGCCAGCAGCTTACGACGCGCGGAGACCCAGTACTTC. Amino acids: CASSLRRAETQYF. Using reference TRBV11-2 and TRBJ2-5 for the parts outside the CDR3, the full variable domain is EAGVAQSPRYKIIEKRQSVAFWCNPISGHATLYWYQQILGQGPKLLIQFQNNGVVDDSQLPKDRFSAERLKGVDSTLKIQPAKLEDSAVYLCASSLRRAETQYFGPGTRLLVL.

There are many counts of this clonotype. This sequence joins TRBV2 and TRBJ2-1, with D possibly being TRBD2 (6 bases). CDR3 length: 15 residues. Trimming shortened V by 7 bases and J by 5 bases, and 18 bases separated the two germline ends. CDR1 and CDR2 (germline): SNHLY, FYNNEI. This chain's CDR3 is CASKIGGNPNNEQFF. The DNA of the CDR3 is TGTGCCAGCAAAATCGGCGGGAACCCGAACAATGAGCAGTTCTTC. Looking up the rest from reference TRBV2 and TRBJ2-1 gives the full variable domain: EPEVTQTPSHQVTQMGQEVILRCVPISNHLYFYWYRQILGQKVEFLVSFYNNEISEKSEIFDDQFSVERPDGSNFTLKIRSTKLEDSAMYFCASKIGGNPNNEQFFGPGTRLTVL.

This rearrangement joins TRBV30 to TRBJ1-1; D is possibly TRBD1 (6 bases). Germline CDR1 and CDR2: GTSNPN and SVGIG (reference sequence). CDR3 length: 13 amino acids. Trimming removed 8 bases at V and 2 bases at J, with 15 bases between. For the CDR3, the DNA is TGTGCCCGAACGGGACACTCAAACACTGAAGCTTTCTTT. Translation: CARTGHSNTEAFF. Complete variable domain (other parts from reference TRBV30 and TRBJ1-1): SQTIHQWPATLVQPVGSPLSLECTVEGTSNPNLYWYRQAAGRGLQLLFYSVGIGQISSEVPQNLSASRPQDRQFILSSKKLLLSDSGFYLCARTGHSNTEAFFGQGTRLTVV.

At least ten counts were recorded for this clonotype. V and J are TRBV7-9 and TRBJ1-1; D not certain. V lost 1 base and J lost 3, with 6 bases in between. CDR1 SEHNR and CDR2 FQNEAQ come from the germline V gene (reference sequence). This CDR3 contains 13 residues. DNA of the CDR3: TGTGCCAGCAGCTTAGAGACGGACACTGAAGCTTTCTTT. This codes for CASSLETDTEAFF.

In this sample, this clonotype turned up a few times. The chain recombines TRBV7-2 with TRBJ2-7; a possible D gene is TRBD2 (5 bases). CDR1 and CDR2 from the germline V gene are SGHTA and FQGNSA. CDR3 length: 15 amino acids. Trimming pared 0 bases from V and 3 bases from J, leaving 12 bases between. CDR3 sequence: CASSLAWAGYYEQYF. The CDR3 bases are TGTGCCAGCAGCTTAGCATGGGCGGGTTACTACGAGCAGTACTTC.

Comment on this clonotype: This clone may be a read error of a much larger clone one base away. The rearrangement joins TRBV7-9 to TRBJ1-4, with unresolved D. The CDR3 spans 18 residues. CDR1 is SEHNR, CDR2 FQNEAQ, per germline (reference sequence). The CDR3 protein is CAISLVKGLAGFNEKLFF. The CDR3 coding sequence is TGTGCCATCAGCTTAGTAAAGGGTCTCGCAGGATTTAATGAAAAACTGTTTTTT.

There are many counts of this clonotype. CDR3 nucleotide sequence: TGTGCCAGCTCACCACCGTTCGGGCTAGCCTACAATGAGCAGTTCTTC. Protein product: CASSPPFGLAYNEQFF. The chain has TRBV18 and TRBJ2-1, with unresolved D. Germline values: CDR1 KGHSH, CDR2 LQKENI. This CDR3 contains 16 residues. V was trimmed by 0 bases and J by 2 bases, leaving 11 bases between them.

This clonotype was counted between two and nine times. The rearrangement joins TRBV24-1 to TRBJ2-3; TRBD2 matches 10 bases. CDR1 and CDR2 (germline): KGHDR, SFDVKD. The CDR3 length is 18 residues. Trimming took 1 base from V and 4 from J; bases not matched to a gene: 10. CDR3 coding DNA: TGTGCCACCAGTGATTTCCCAGCTAGCGGGAGAAGGTCAGATACGCAGTATTTT. The encoded protein is CATSDFPASGRRSDTQYF.

The sample holds many counts of this clonotype. CDR3 coding DNA: TGTGCCAGCCGACAGAACCCCTACGAGCAGTACTTC. Its translation: CASRQNPYEQYF. This chain connects TRBV6-1 to TRBJ2-7; D perhaps matches TRBD1 (5 bases). V was cut by 8 bases and J by 2 bases, with 10 bases left in between. The germline CDR1 and CDR2 sequences are MNHNS and SASEGT. This CDR3 is 12 amino acids long.

This clonotype was counted many times. The CDR3 bases are TGTGCCACCAAGGGGGCCGGGTCCTACAATGAGCAGTTCTTC. This encodes CATKGAGSYNEQFF. This sequence joins TRBV24-1 and TRBJ2-1, with TRBD1 matching over 7 bases. Germline V gives CDR1 KGHDR, CDR2 SFDVKD. The CDR3 consists of 14 residues. Unmatched junction bases numbered 4, after V lost 8 bases and J lost 1 base.

This clonotype was recorded at least ten times. This chain connects TRBV7-8 to TRBJ1-1, with D perhaps TRBD1 (6 bases). This CDR3 has 14 residues. The V gene's germline CDR1 is SGHVS and CDR2 FQNEAQ. The germline V and J ends were trimmed by 1 base and 5 bases, with 11 bases remaining between them. As DNA, the CDR3 is TGTGCCAGCAGCTTAGTAGGGGGTTGGACTGAAGCTTTCTTT. This sequence encodes CASSLVGGWTEAFF.

This clonotype was observed at least ten times. The rearrangement links TRBV12-3 or TRBV12-4 to TRBJ2-1, with 13 bases lining up with TRBD2. The V gene end was trimmed by 5 bases and the J gene end by 2 bases; junction bases not matched to a gene: 6. The CDR3 extends over 17 amino acids. CDR3 protein: CASSPGTSGTPYNEQFF. CDR3 coding DNA: TGTGCCAGCAGTCCTGGGACTAGCGGGACCCCCTACAATGAGCAGTTCTTC.

This clonotype appeared many times. This chain links TRBV7-6 with TRBJ2-5, with TRBD2 matching over 12 bases. Per the germline V gene, CDR1 is SGHVS and CDR2 is FNYEAQ. With 1 base clipped from V and 5 bases from J, the junction kept 8 bases outside the gene matches. CDR3 length: 17 residues. In DNA, the CDR3 is TGTGCCAGCAGCTTAGTACCCTGGACTAGCGGGGTTGAGACCCAGTACTTC. Translation: CASSLVPWTSGVETQYF. Full variable domain (missing parts from reference TRBV7-6 and TRBJ2-5): GAGVSQSPRYKVTKRGQDVALRCDPISGHVSLYWYRQALGQGPEFLTYFNYEAQQDKSGLPNDRFSAERPEGSISTLTIQRTEQRDSAMYRCASSLVPWTSGVETQYFGPGTRLLVL.

This clonotype was seen ten or more times. This chain uses TRBV12-3 or TRBV12-4 with TRBJ1-5; 10 positions agree with TRBD1. The V gene end was trimmed by 6 bases and the J gene end by 7 bases; junction bases not matched to a gene: 9. There are 15 residues in the CDR3. The CDR3 loop reads CASSPNGQGGQPQHF. The CDR3 nucleotides are TGTGCCAGCAGCCCGAATGGACAGGGGGGGCAGCCCCAGCATTTT.

This clonotype was seen at least ten times. This chain connects TRBV6-1 to TRBJ1-2; possible D gene TRBD1, 6 bases. CDR3 size: 14 residues. Trimming shortened V by 8 bases and J by 0 bases, and 13 bases separated the two germline ends. CDR1 is MNHNS and CDR2 is SASEGT in the germline V gene. The CDR3 reads CASVLTGTNYGYTF. As DNA, the CDR3 is TGTGCCAGCGTGCTTACAGGGACTAACTATGGCTACACCTTC.

This clonotype was detected many times. The chain uses TRBV3-1 and TRBJ2-1; D tentatively reads TRBD1 or TRBD2 (5 bases each). V dropped 3 bases and J dropped 5 bases, with 14 bases sitting between them. The CDR3 runs 15 residues. The germline CDR1 and CDR2 sequences are LGHDT and YNNKEL (reference sequence). CDR3: CASSHQWDDHNEQFF. The CDR3, as DNA: TGTGCCAGCAGCCATCAGTGGGACGACCACAATGAGCAGTTCTTC.

The V call is TRBV5-1, the J call TRBJ2-1; D is undetermined. The CDR3 runs to 14 residues. The V end was cut by 2 bases, the J end by 3 bases, with 9 bases between. The germline CDR1 and CDR2 sequences are SGHRS and YFSETQ. CDR3 in DNA: TGCGCCAGCAGCTTCGGGCTTGACTACAATGAGCAGTTCTTC. It yields the protein CASSFGLDYNEQFF.

This clonotype turned up a few times. The rearrangement uses TRBV18 and TRBJ1-1, with no clear D. V was pared by 3 bases and J by 1 base, with 9 bases between. The CDR3 loop spans 14 amino acids. CDR1 is KGHSH, CDR2 LQKENI, per germline. The CDR3 loop is CASSPTVGNTEAFF. The CDR3 nucleotides read TGTGCCAGCTCACCGACTGTTGGGAACACTGAAGCTTTCTTT.